This section outlines one T cell receptor (beta chain) sequence together with its context. This entry belongs to a study of blood T cell repertoires in COVID-19. Looking at the study overall: Acute and convalescent COVID-19 samples came from the United States, Italy and Spain. The analysed material was cDNA or gDNA that came from T cells, B-cell-depleted T cells, or PBMCs.

Trimming shortened V by 3 bases and J by 7 bases, and 10 bases separated the two germline ends. Germline V lookup: CDR1 MDHEN, CDR2 SYDVKM. The CDR3 consists of 14 residues. The study recruited exposed participants who had met a COVID-19 case within 2 weeks before entry. Generated by immunoSEQ multiplex PCR, the TCRdb table keeps only in-frame clones and is missing some. Found here are 350,000 or so clones, approximately 91% of them singletons; the top ten hold just over 1%. The chain links TRBV28 to TRBJ1-6; perhaps TRBD1 as D (6 bases). This TCR derives from a woman aged 25 to 39 who had been exposed to COVID-19. The sequencing sample was made of PBMCs or T cells enriched from blood (not recorded which). Written as DNA, the CDR3 is TGTGCCAGCAGTTTCGGGGGGCTCAATTCACCCCTCCACTTT. Translated, it gives CASSFGGLNSPLHF.